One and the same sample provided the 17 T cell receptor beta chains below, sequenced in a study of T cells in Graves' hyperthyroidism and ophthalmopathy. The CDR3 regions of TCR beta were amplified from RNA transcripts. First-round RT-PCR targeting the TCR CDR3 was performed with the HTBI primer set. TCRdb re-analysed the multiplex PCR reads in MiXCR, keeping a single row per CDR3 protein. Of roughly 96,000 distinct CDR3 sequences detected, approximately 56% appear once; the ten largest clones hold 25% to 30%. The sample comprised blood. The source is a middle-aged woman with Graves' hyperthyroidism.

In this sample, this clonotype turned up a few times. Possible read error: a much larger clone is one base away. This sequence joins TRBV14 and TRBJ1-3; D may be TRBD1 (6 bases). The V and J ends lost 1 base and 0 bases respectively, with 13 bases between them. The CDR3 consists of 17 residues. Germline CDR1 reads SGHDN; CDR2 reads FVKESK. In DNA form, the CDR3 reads TGTGCCAGCAGCCAAGGCGGAGACAGGTACTCTGGAAACACCATATATTTT. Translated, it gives CASSQGGDRYSGNTIYF. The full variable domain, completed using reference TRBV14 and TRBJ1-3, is EAGVTQFPSHSVIEKGQTVTLRCDPISGHDNLYWYRRVMGKEIKFLLHFVKESKQDESGMPNNRFLAERTGGTYSTLKVQPAELEDSGVYFCASSQGGDRYSGNTIYFGEGSWLTVV.

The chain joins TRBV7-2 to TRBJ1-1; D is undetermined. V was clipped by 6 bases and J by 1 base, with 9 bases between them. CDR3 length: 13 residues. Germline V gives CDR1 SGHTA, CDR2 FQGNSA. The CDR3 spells CASRGSPNTEAFF. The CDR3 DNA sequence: TGTGCCAGCAGGGGATCTCCGAACACTGAAGCTTTCTTT.

For the CDR3, the DNA is TGTGCCAGCAGTTTATCGGTCGGGGCTTCCTACGAGCAGTACTTC. Protein sequence: CASSLSVGASYEQYF. The rearrangement joins TRBV12-3 or TRBV12-4 to TRBJ2-7; either TRBD1 or TRBD2 may fit D (5 bases each). V dropped 2 bases and J dropped 1 base, with 12 bases sitting between them. The CDR3 contains 15 residues.

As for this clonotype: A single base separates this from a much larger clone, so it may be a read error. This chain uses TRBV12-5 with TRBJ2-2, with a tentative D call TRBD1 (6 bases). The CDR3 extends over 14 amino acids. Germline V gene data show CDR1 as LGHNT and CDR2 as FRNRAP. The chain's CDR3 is CAGGLGTGPGELFF. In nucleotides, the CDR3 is TGTGCTGGTGGTTTGGGAACAGGGCCCGGGGAGCTGTTTTTT.

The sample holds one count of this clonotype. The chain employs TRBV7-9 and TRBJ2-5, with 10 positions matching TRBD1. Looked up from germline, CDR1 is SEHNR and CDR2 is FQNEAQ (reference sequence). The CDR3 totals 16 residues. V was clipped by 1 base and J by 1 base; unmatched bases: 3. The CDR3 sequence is CASSLGDRGFQETQYF. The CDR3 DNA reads TGTGCCAGCAGCTTAGGGGACAGGGGTTTCCAAGAGACCCAGTACTTC.

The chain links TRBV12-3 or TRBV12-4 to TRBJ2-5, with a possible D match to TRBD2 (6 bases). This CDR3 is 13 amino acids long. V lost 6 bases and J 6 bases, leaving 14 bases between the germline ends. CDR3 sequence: CASSWRGGKTQYF. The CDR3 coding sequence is TGTGCCAGCAGCTGGAGGGGCGGGAAGACCCAGTACTTC.

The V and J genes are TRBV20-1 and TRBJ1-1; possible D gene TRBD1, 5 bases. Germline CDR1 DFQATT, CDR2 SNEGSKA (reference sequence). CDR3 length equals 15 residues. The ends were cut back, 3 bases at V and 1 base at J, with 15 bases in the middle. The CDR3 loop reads CSAREGMGGNTEAFF. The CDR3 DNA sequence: TGCAGTGCTAGGGAAGGGATGGGGGGGAACACTGAAGCTTTCTTT.

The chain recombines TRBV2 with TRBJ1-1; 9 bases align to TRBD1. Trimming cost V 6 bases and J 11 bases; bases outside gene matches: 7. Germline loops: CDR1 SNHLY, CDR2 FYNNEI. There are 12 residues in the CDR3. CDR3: CASSTGDRVAFF. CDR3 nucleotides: TGTGCCAGCAGCACGGGGGACAGGGTGGCTTTCTTT.

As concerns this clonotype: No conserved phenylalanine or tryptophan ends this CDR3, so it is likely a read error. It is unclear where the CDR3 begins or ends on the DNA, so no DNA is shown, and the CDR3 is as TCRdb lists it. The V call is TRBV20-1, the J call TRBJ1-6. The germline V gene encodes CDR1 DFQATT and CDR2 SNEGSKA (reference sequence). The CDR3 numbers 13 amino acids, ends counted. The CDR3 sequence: CSARGTDNSPLQS.

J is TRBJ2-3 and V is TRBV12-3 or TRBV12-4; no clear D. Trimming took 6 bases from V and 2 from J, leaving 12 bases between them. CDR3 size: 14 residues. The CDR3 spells CASSMTYLTDTQYF. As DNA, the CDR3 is TGTGCCAGCAGCATGACGTACCTCACAGATACGCAGTATTTT.

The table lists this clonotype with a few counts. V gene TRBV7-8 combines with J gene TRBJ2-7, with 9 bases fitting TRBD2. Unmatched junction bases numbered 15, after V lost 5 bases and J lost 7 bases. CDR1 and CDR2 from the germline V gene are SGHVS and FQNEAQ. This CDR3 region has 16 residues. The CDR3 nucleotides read TGTGCCAGCAGCCCCCTGTCGCGGGGGGGTCTGTGGGAGCAGTACTTC. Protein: CASSPLSRGGLWEQYF.

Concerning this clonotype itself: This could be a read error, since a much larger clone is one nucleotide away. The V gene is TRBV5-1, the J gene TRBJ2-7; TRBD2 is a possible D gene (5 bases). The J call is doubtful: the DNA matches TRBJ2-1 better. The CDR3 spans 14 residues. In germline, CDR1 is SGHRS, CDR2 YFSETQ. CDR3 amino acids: CASSSTSGSYEQFF. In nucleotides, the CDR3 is TGCGCCAGCAGTTCTACCAGCGGATCCTACGAGCAGTTCTTC.

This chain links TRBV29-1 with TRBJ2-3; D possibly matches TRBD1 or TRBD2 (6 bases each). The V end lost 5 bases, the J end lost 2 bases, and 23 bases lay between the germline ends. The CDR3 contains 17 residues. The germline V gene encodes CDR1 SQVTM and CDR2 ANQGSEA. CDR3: CSVIYPGAYEYTDTQYF. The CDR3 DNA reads TGCAGCGTTATCTATCCGGGGGCCTACGAGTACACAGATACGCAGTATTTT.

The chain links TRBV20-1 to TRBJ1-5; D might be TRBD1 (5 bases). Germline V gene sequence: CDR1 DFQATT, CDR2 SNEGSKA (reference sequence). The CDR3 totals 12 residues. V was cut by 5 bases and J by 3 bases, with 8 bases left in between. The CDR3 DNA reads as TGCAGTGCTGAGGGGCCCAATCAGCCCCAGCATTTT. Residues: CSAEGPNQPQHF.

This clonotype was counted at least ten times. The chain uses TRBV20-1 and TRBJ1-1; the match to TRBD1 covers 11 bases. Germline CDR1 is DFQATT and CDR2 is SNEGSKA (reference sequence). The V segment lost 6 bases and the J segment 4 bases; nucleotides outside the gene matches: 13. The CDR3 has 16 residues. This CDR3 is CSAHKDGTGGSTEAFF. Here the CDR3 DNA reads TGCAGTGCCCACAAGGACGGGACAGGGGGAAGCACTGAAGCTTTCTTT.

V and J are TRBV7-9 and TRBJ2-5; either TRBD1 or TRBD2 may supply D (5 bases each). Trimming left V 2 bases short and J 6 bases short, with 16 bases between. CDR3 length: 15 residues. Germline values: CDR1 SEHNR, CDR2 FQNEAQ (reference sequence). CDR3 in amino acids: CASSLYGGAKKTQYF. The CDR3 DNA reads TGTGCCAGCAGCTTATATGGGGGAGCCAAGAAGACCCAGTACTTC.

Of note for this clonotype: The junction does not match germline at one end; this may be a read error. CDR3 region: CASIPQGAIMNTEAFF. For the CDR3, the DNA is TGTGCCAGCATCCCACAGGGGGCAATAATGAACACTGAAGCTTTCTTC. The chain links TRBV6-6 to TRBJ1-1; 9 bases agree with TRBD1. Germline values: CDR1 MNHNY, CDR2 SVGAGI (reference sequence). The CDR3 is 16 amino acids.